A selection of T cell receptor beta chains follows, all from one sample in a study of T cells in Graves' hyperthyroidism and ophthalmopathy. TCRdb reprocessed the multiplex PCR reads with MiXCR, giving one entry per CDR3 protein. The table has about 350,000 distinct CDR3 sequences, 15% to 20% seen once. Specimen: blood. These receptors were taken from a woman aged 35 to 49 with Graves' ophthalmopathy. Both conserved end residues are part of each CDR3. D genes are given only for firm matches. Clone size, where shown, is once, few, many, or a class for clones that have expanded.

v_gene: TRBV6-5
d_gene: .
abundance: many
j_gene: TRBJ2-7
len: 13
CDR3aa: CASSLGRDDEQYF
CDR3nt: TGTGCCAGCTCGTTGGGCAGAGATGACGAGCAGTACTTC

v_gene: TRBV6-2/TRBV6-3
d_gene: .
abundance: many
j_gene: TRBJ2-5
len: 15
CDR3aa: CASSSGLLSAETQYF
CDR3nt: TGTGCCAGCAGTTCCGGACTACTAAGCGCGGAGACCCAGTACTTC

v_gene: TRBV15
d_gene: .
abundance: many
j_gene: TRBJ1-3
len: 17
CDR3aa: CATSRFLSGTGGNTIYF
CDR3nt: TGTGCCACCAGCAGATTCCTTTCAGGGACGGGAGGAAACACCATATATTTT

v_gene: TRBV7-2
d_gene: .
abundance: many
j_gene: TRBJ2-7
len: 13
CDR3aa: CASSYTAEDEQYF
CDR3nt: TGTGCCAGCAGCTATACCGCCGAGGATGAGCAGTACTTC

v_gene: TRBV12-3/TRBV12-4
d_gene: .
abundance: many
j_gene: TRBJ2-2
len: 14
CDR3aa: CASYSTGNTGELFF
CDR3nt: TGTGCCAGCTACTCGACAGGGAACACCGGGGAGCTGTTTTTT

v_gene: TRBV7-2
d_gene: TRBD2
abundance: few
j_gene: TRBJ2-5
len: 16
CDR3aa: CASSSGLAGGGETQYF
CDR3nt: TGTGCCAGCAGCTCGGGACTAGCGGGGGGGGGTGAGACCCAGTACTTC

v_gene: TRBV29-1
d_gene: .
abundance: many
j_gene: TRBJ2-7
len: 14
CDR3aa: CSVEDSGQGDEQYF
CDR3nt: TGCAGCGTTGAAGATAGCGGACAAGGCGACGAGCAGTACTTC

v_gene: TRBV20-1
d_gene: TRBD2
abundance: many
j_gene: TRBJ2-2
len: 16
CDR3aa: CSAFLPGLAGTGELFF
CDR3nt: TGCAGTGCTTTTCTTCCGGGACTAGCGGGTACCGGGGAGCTGTTTTTT

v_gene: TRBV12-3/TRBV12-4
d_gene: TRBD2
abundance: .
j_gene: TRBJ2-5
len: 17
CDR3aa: CASSLVAGGKSQETQYF
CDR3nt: TGTGCCAGCAGTTTAGTAGCGGGGGGCAAGAGTCAAGAGACCCAGTACTTC

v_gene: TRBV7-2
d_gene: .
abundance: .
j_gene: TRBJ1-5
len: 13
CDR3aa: CASSPIGYQPQHF
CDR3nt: TGTGCCAGCAGTCCGATAGGATATCAGCCCCAGCATTTT

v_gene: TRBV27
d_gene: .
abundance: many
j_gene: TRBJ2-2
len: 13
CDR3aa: CASSPIYTGELFF
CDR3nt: TGTGCCAGCAGTCCGATTTACACCGGGGAGCTGTTTTTT

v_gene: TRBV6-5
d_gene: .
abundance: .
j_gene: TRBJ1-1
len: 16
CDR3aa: CASSYPGTQKNTEAFF
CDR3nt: TGTGCCAGCAGTTACCCCGGGACACAAAAGAACACTGAAGCTTTCTTT

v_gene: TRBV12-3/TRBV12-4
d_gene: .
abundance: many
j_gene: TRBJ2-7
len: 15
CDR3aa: CASSAPSGFSYEQYF
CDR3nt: TGTGCCAGCAGTGCCCCCAGCGGTTTCTCCTACGAGCAGTACTTC

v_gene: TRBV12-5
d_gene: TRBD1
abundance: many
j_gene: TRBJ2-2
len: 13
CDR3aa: CASGLDRVGELFF
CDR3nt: TGTGCTAGTGGCCTCGACAGGGTCGGGGAGCTGTTTTTT

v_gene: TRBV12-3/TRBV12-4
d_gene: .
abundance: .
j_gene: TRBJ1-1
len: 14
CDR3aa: CASGFGRLNTEAFF
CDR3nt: TGTGCCAGCGGATTCGGGAGACTGAACACTGAAGCTTTCTTT

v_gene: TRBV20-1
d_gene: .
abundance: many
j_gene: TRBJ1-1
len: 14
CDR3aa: CSARAHGVNTEAFF
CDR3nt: TGCAGTGCTAGAGCCCACGGAGTGAACACTGAAGCTTTCTTT

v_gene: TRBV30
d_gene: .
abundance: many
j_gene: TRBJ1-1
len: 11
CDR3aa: CAWSVAAEAFF
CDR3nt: TGTGCCTGGAGTGTAGCCGCTGAAGCTTTCTTT

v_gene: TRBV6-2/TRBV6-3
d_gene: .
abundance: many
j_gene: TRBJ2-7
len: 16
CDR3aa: CASSPGPGDTSYEQYF
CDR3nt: TGTGCCAGCAGTCCCGGTCCAGGGGACACCTCCTACGAGCAGTACTTC

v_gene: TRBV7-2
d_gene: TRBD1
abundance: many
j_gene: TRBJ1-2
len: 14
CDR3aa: CASSLDYRGRGYTF
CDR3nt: TGTGCCAGCAGCTTAGATTACAGGGGGCGAGGCTACACCTTC

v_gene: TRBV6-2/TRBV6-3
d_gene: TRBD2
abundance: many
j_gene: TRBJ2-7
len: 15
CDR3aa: CASSTPSGRAYEQYF
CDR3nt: TGTGCCAGCAGTACACCTAGCGGGAGGGCCTACGAGCAGTACTTC

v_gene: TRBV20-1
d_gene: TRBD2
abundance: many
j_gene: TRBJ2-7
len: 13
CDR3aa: CSARGLADYEQYF
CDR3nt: TGCAGTGCTAGAGGACTAGCGGACTACGAGCAGTACTTC

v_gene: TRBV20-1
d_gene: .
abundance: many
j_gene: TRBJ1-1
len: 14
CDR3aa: CSARHIPPHTEAFF
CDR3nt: TGCAGTGCTAGGCATATACCCCCCCACACTGAAGCTTTCTTT

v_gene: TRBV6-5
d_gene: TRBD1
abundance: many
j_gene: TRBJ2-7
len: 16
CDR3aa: CAVHGTGGSSSYEQYF
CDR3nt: TGTGCCGTTCACGGGACAGGGGGCTCGAGCTCCTACGAGCAGTACTTC

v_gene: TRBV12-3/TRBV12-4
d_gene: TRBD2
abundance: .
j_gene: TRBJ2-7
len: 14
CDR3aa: CASSGSGSIHEQYF
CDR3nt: TGTGCCAGCAGTGGCAGCGGGAGCATCCACGAGCAGTACTTC

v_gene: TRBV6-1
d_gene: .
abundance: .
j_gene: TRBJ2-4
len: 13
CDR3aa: CASSQGSSNIQYF
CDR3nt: TGTGCCAGCAGCCAAGGCAGTTCGAACATTCAGTACTTC

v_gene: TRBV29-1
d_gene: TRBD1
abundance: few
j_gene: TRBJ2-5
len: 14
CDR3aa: CSVPDRGRQETQYF
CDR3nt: TGCAGCGTTCCCGACAGGGGGCGACAGGAGACCCAGTACTTC

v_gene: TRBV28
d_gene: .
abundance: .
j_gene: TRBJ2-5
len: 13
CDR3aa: CASSFRDKETQYF
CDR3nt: TGTGCCAGCAGTTTTAGGGATAAAGAGACCCAGTACTTC

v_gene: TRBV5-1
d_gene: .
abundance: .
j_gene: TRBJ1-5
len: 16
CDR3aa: CASMGRRRGAYQPQHF
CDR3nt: TGCGCCAGCATGGGGAGGCGACGGGGGGCCTATCAGCCCCAGCATTTT

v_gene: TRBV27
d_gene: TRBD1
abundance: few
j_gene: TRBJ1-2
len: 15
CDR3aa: CASSPRTGTNYGYTF
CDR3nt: TGTGCCAGCAGCCCCCGGACAGGGACTAACTATGGCTACACCTTC

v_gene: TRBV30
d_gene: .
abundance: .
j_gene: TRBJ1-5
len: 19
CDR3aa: CAWSSPISAPRATNQPQHF
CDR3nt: TGTGCCTGGAGTTCACCAATATCTGCCCCGAGGGCGACCAATCAGCCCCAGCATTTT

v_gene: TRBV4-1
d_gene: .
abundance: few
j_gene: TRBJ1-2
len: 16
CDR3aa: CASSQVSPGTSYGYTF
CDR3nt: TGCGCCAGCAGCCAAGTAAGCCCCGGGACAAGCTATGGCTACACCTTC